The next 15 T cell receptor beta chains were all read from a single sample in a study of response to subunit inactivated influenza vaccine. One entry per CDR3 protein results from TCRdb running MiXCR on the RT-PCR reads. Here the sample spans hundreds of thousands of distinct CDR3 sequences, roughly 14% being singletons. Specimen: PBMCs from blood, collected approximately 13 days after vaccination. These receptors were taken from a man aged 45-65 years who received an inactivated influenza vaccine.

Many counts were recorded for this clonotype. This chain links TRBV29-1 with TRBJ1-3; no definite D call. The germline V gene encodes CDR1 SQVTM and CDR2 ANQGSEA. V was trimmed by 2 bases and J by 0 bases, leaving 5 bases between them. CDR3 length: 13 residues. Here the CDR3 DNA reads TGCAGCGTTGAACCTAGCTCTGGAAACACCATATATTTT. Encoded protein: CSVEPSSGNTIYF.

This chain joins TRBV6-2 or TRBV6-3 and TRBJ2-7, with 13 bases aligning to TRBD2. Trimming took 6 bases from V and 4 from J; bases not matched to a gene: 6. There are 15 residues in the CDR3. CDR1 is MNHEY and CDR2 is SVGEGT in the germline V gene. The CDR3 DNA sequence: TGTGCCAGCAGAAGAAGGACTAGCGGGGGATACGAGCAGTACTTC. Protein sequence: CASRRRTSGGYEQYF.

The J gene is TRBJ2-3, the V gene TRBV5-1, with 7 bases aligning to TRBD1. V gave up 1 base and J gave up 1 base; unmatched junction bases: 3. The germline gives CDR1 SGHRS, CDR2 YFSETQ. The CDR3 is made up of 15 amino acids. The DNA of the CDR3 is TGCGCCAGCAGCTTGATACAGGGGCGCACAGATACGCAGTATTTT. This encodes CASSLIQGRTDTQYF.

V gene TRBV6-2 or TRBV6-3 combines with J gene TRBJ1-6, with D perhaps TRBD1 (6 bases). Trimming took 6 bases from V and 7 from J, leaving 10 bases between them. CDR3 length: 13 residues. Germline assignment: CDR1 MNHEY and CDR2 SVGEGT. The CDR3 DNA reads as TGTGCCAGCAGGTCTGACAGGAATTCACCCCTCCACTTT. This sequence encodes CASRSDRNSPLHF.

This clonotype was seen at least ten times. This chain uses TRBV20-1 with TRBJ2-4; 8 bases fit TRBD2. Germline values: CDR1 DFQATT, CDR2 SNEGSKA (reference sequence). This CDR3 spans 17 amino acids. The ends lost 2 bases at V and 3 bases at J; junction bases unmatched: 12. The CDR3 DNA sequence: TGCAGTGCTAGAATCGGGCCAGCGGGGGAATTCAAAAACATTCAGTACTTC. This encodes CSARIGPAGEFKNIQYF.

V usage is TRBV2 and J usage is TRBJ2-2; 9 bases align to TRBD1. The CDR3 runs 13 residues. From germline, CDR1 is SNHLY and CDR2 FYNNEI. V lost 9 bases to trimming and J lost 6 bases; unmatched junction nucleotides: 5. CDR3 region: CARRTGVSGELFF. CDR3 DNA: TGTGCCAGGCGGACAGGGGTTTCCGGGGAGCTGTTTTTT.

This clonotype has more than one count but fewer than ten. This rearrangement joins TRBV7-2 to TRBJ1-2; TRBD1 agrees at 10 bases. J lost 1 base, V lost 3 bases, and 2 bases had no gene match. Germline V lookup: CDR1 SGHTA, CDR2 FQGNSA. There are 15 residues in the CDR3. The CDR3 reads CASSLGQGINYGYTF. The CDR3 bases are TGTGCCAGCAGCTTGGGACAGGGGATTAACTATGGCTACACCTTC.

The chain is built from TRBV9 and TRBJ2-1; 13 bases are a match to TRBD2. The CDR3 length is 17 residues. Germline CDR1 reads SGDLS; CDR2 reads YYNGEE. J gave up 3 bases and V 3 bases, and 6 bases lay outside the gene matches. The DNA for the CDR3 is TGTGCCAGCAGCGACCGGACTAGCGGGGGCCTCTACAATGAGCAGTTCTTC. Its protein product is CASSDRTSGGLYNEQFF. Drawing the rest from reference TRBV9 and TRBJ2-1, the complete variable domain is DSGVTQTPKHLITATGQRVTLRCSPRSGDLSVYWYQQSLDQGLQFLIQYYNGEERAKGNILERFSAQQFPDLHSELNLSSLELGDSALYFCASSDRTSGGLYNEQFFGPGTRLTVL.

The V and J genes are TRBV7-8 and TRBJ2-1; a weak D match, TRBD2 (5 bases). The germline CDR1 and CDR2 sequences are SGHVS and FQNEAQ. This CDR3 contains 13 residues. The V end was cut by 2 bases, the J end by 9 bases, with 11 bases between. The CDR3 protein is CASSLSPRGEQFF. The CDR3 DNA sequence: TGTGCCAGCAGCTTAAGCCCTCGGGGTGAGCAGTTCTTC.

The chain couples TRBV18 to TRBJ1-2, with 11 bases matching TRBD1. Germline V gene data show CDR1 as KGHSH and CDR2 as LQKENI. V was clipped by 0 bases and J by 6 bases; unmatched bases: 3. The CDR3 totals 15 residues. The chain's CDR3 is CASSPPGQGVNGYTF. CDR3 nucleotide sequence: TGTGCCAGCTCACCACCGGGACAGGGGGTAAATGGCTACACCTTC.

This chain joins TRBV5-6 and TRBJ1-2, with no clear D. Germline CDR1 reads SGHDT; CDR2 reads YYEEEE. The CDR3 extends over 13 amino acids. Deletions cut 2 bases from V and 6 bases from J, with 11 bases between. In nucleotides, the CDR3 is TGTGCCAGCAGCTTCGGGCAGCAAGATGGCTACACCTTC. This gives the protein CASSFGQQDGYTF.

This clonotype was detected only a few times. The J gene is TRBJ2-3, the V gene TRBV7-9, with a weak D call TRBD2 (7 bases). The CDR3 spans 16 residues. Trimming took off 6 bases at V and 9 bases at J, with 25 bases between the two ends. The germline gives CDR1 SEHNR, CDR2 FQNEAQ (reference sequence). The chain's CDR3 is CASRSGMAGAAGTQYF. The CDR3 DNA sequence: TGTGCCAGCAGATCAGGCATGGCGGGGGCCGCCGGGACGCAGTATTTT. Drawing the rest from reference TRBV7-9 and TRBJ2-3, the complete variable domain is DTGVSQNPRHKITKRGQNVTFRCDPISEHNRLYWYRQTLGQGPEFLTYFQNEAQLEKSRLLSDRFSAERPKGSFSTLEIQRTEQGDSAMYLCASRSGMAGAAGTQYFGPGTRLTVL.

The rearrangement links TRBV5-6 to TRBJ2-7; D is perhaps TRBD2 (6 bases). The V end was cut by 4 bases, the J end by 2 bases, with 19 bases between. Germline CDR1 is SGHDT and CDR2 is YYEEEE. The CDR3 spans 16 residues. CDR3 DNA sequence: TGTGCCAGCAGCGGAGGGAACCTCATATACGCCTACGAGCAGTACTTC. Its protein product is CASSGGNLIYAYEQYF.

This clonotype was seen a few times. The rearrangement links TRBV5-1 to TRBJ1-4; D remains ambiguous. The length of the CDR3 is 15 residues. The V gene lost 0 bases and the J gene lost 10 bases, with 16 bases spanning the gap. CDR1 SGHRS and CDR2 YFSETQ come from the germline V gene. Written as DNA, the CDR3 is TGCGCCAGCAGCTTGGAGACCGAGTCTGTTGGAAAACTGTTTTTT. It codes for CASSLETESVGKLFF. Based on the CDR3 plus reference TRBV5-1 and TRBJ1-4, the full variable domain is KAGVTQTPRYLIKTRGQQVTLSCSPISGHRSVSWYQQTPGQGLQFLFEYFSETQRNKGNFPGRFSGRQFSNSRSEMNVSTLELGDSALYLCASSLETESVGKLFFGSGTQLSVL.

The chain is built from TRBV6-1 and TRBJ2-5; TRBD2 aligns across 8 bases. The junction had 9 bases not matched to a gene; V was cut back by 7 bases and J by 5 bases. This CDR3 has 14 residues. CDR1 and CDR2 from the germline V gene are MNHNS and SASEGT. The CDR3 DNA follows: TGTGCCAGCAACCAGCGGGAGTCGGGGGAGACCCAGTACTTC. Translated: CASNQRESGETQYF.